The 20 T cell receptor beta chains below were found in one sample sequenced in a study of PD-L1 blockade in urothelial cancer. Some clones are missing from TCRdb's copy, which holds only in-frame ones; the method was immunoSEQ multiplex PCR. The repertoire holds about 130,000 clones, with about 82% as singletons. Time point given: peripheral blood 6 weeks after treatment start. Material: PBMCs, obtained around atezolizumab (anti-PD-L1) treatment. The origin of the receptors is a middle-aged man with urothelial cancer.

The chain's CDR3 is CASSLPGQGGEQYF. The CDR3 DNA sequence: TGTGCCAGTAGTCTTCCGGGACAGGGGGGCGAGCAGTACTTC. The chain has TRBV19 and TRBJ2-7, with TRBD1 identical over 11 bases. V shed 5 bases, J shed 6 bases, and the junction held 6 bases outside the gene matches. The CDR3 totals 14 residues. Germline V gene lookup returns CDR1 LNHDA and CDR2 SQIVND (reference sequence).

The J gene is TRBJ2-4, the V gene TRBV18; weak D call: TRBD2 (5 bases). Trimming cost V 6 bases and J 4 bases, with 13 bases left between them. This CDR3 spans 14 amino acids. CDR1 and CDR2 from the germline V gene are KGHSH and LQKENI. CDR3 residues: CASSELRGKNIQYF. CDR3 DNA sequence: TGTGCCAGCTCCGAACTGAGAGGGAAAAACATTCAGTACTTC.

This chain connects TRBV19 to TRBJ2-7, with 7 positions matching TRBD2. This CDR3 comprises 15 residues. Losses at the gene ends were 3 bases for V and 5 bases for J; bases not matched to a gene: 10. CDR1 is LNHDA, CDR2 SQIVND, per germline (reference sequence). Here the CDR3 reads CASSIFEGGPNEQYF. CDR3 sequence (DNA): TGTGCCAGTAGTATCTTCGAGGGAGGGCCCAACGAGCAGTACTTC. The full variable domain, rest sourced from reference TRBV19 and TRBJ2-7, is DGGITQSPKYLFRKEGQNVTLSCEQNLNHDAMYWYRQDPGQGLRLIYYSQIVNDFQKGDIAEGYSVSREKKESFPLTVTSAQKNPTAFYLCASSIFEGGPNEQYFGPGTRLTVT.

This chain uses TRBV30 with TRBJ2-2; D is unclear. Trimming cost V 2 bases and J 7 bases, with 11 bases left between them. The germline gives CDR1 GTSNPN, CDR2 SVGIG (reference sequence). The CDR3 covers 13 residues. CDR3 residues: CAWSQRVNGELFF. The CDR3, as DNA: TGTGCCTGGAGTCAACGCGTTAACGGGGAGCTGTTTTTT.

CDR3 coding DNA: TGTGCCAGCAGCTTAGGGCAGGGTCGGAACTATGGCTACACCTTC. Translating it yields CASSLGQGRNYGYTF. The chain uses TRBV7-8 and TRBJ1-2; D is perhaps TRBD1 (5 bases). Germline values: CDR1 SGHVS, CDR2 FQNEAQ. The CDR3 runs 15 residues. V lost 1 base to trimming and J lost 2 bases, with 11 bases between them. The full variable domain, with the rest looked up from reference TRBV7-8 and TRBJ1-2, is GAGVSQSPRYKVAKRGQDVALRCDPISGHVSLFWYQQALGQGPEFLTYFQNEAQLDKSGLPSDRFFAERPEGSVSTLKIQRTQQEDSAVYLCASSLGQGRNYGYTFGSGTRLTVV.

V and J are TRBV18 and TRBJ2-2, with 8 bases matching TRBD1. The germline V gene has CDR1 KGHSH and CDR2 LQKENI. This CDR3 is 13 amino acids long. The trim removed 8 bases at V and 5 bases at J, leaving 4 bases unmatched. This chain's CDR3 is CASQDRGTGELFF. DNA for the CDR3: TGTGCCAGCCAAGACAGGGGAACCGGGGAGCTGTTTTTT.

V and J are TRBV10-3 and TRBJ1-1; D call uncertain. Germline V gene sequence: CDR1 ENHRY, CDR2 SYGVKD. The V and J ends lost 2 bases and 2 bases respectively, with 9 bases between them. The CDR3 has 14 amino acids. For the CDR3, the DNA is TGTGCCATCAGTGAGCCTGAACATAACACTGAAGCTTTCTTT. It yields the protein CAISEPEHNTEAFF.

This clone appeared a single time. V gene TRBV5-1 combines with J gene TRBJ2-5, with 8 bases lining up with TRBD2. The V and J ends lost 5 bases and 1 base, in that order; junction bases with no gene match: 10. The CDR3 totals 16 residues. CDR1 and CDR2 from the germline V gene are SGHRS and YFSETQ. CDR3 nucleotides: TGCGCCAGCAGACAAGAGCGGGGGCCGTTCCAAGAGACCCAGTACTTC. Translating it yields CASRQERGPFQETQYF.

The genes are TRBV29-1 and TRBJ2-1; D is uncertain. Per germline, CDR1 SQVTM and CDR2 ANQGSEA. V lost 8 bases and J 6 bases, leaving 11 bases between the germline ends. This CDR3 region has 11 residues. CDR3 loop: CSSSHSNEQFF. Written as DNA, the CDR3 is TGCAGCTCCTCCCACAGCAATGAGCAGTTCTTC.

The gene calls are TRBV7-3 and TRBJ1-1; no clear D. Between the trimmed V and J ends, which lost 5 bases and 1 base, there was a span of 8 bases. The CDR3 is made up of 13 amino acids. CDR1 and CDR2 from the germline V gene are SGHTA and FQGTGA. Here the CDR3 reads CASSAQSNTEAFF. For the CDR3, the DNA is TGTGCCAGCAGCGCCCAGTCGAACACTGAAGCTTTCTTT.

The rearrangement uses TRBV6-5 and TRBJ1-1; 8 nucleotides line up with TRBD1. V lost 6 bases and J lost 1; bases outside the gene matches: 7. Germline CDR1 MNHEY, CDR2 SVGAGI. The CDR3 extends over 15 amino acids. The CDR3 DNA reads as TGTGCCAGCAGGGGGACCGGGACAGGGAACACTGAAGCTTTCTTT. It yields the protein CASRGTGTGNTEAFF.

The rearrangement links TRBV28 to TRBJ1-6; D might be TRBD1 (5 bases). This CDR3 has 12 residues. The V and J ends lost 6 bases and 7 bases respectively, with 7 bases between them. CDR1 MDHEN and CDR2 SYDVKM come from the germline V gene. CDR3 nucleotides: TGTGCCAGCAGAGCAGGGAATTCACCCCTCCACTTT. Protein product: CASRAGNSPLHF.

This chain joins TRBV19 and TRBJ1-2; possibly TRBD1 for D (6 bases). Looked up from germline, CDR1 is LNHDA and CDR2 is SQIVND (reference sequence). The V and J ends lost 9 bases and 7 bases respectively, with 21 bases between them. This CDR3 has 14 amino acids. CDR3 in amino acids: CASRKHRGGFGYTF. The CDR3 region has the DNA TGTGCCAGCCGCAAGCATCGCGGGGGCTTTGGCTACACCTTC.

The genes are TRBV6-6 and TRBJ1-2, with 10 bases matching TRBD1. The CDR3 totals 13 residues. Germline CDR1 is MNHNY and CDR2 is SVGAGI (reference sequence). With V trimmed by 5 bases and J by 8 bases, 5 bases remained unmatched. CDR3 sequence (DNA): TGTGCCAGCAGTGACAGGGGGCTCGGCGGCTACACCTTC. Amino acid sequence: CASSDRGLGGYTF.

The CDR3: CASSLGWLTEAFF. The CDR3 DNA is TGTGCCAGCAGTTTAGGCTGGCTTACTGAAGCTTTCTTT. The V gene is TRBV27, the J gene TRBJ1-1; D gene uncertain. The V gene's germline CDR1 is MNHEY and CDR2 SMNVEV (reference sequence). CDR3 length equals 13 residues. Trimming left V 2 bases short and J 5 bases short, with 9 bases between.

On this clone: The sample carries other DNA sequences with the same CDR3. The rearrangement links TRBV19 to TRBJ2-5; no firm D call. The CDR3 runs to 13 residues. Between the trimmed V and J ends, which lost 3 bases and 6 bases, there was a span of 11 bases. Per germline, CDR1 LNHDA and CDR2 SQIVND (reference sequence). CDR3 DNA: TGTGCCAGTAGTATGGGCCTGGCGAAGACCCAGTACTTC. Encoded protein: CASSMGLAKTQYF.

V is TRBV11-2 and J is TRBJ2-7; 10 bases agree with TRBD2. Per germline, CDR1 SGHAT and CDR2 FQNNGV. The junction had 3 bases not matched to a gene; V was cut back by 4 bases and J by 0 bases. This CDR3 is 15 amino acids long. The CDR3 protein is CASSWSSGSSYEQYF. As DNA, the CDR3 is TGTGCCAGCAGCTGGTCTAGCGGGAGCTCCTACGAGCAGTACTTC.

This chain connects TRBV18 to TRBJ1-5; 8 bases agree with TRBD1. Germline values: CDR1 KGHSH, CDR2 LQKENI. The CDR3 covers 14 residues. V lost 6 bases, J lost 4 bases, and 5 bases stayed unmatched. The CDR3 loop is CASSLQGENQPQHF. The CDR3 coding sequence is TGTGCCAGCTCGCTACAGGGGGAAAATCAGCCCCAGCATTTT.

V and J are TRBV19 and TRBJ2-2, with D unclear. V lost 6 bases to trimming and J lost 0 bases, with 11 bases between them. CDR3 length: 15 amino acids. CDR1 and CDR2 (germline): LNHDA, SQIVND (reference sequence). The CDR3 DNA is TGTGCCAGTAGGTCGAACCGCGCGAACACCGGGGAGCTGTTTTTT. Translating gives CASRSNRANTGELFF.

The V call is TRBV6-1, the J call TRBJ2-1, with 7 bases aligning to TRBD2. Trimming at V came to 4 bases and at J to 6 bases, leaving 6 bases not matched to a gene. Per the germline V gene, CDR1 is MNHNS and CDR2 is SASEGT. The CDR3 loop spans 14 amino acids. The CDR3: CASSGLARVNEQFF. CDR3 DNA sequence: TGTGCCAGCAGTGGACTAGCACGGGTCAATGAGCAGTTCTTC.